The T cell receptor (beta chain) described here comes from a study of T cells in Graves' hyperthyroidism and ophthalmopathy (dated by TCRdb to about 2019). About the study as a whole: Peripheral blood samples were taken at the time of initial diagnosis, prior to any treatment. A discovery cohort of roughly 100 patients, roughly 45 with Graves' ophthalmopathy and roughly 59 with stable Graves' hyperthyroidism, was used to find distinguishing TCR V-J signatures. Prospective prediction of ophthalmopathy was tested in an independent validation cohort of 18 to 20 hyperthyroidism patients and around 16 patients who later progressed to ophthalmopathy. For training and testing, the roughly 93 patients in the discovery cohort were randomly divided in a 7:3 ratio. In more than 5 Graves' hyperthyroidism patients, the study also compared T-cell repertoires from thyroid tissue with T-cell repertoires from blood. After sampling, hyperthyroidism patients received methimazole starting at 30 mg daily, and ophthalmopathy patients received high-dose intravenous methylprednisolone. TCR Vbeta CDR3 sequencing of approximately 140 peripheral blood samples (43 ophthalmopathy, 75 or so hyperthyroidism and around 17 progressor patients) is reported in the paper.

In the ophthalmopathy patients, disease was moderately to severely active, with a Clinical Activity Score of 3 or more, a NOSPECS grade of 4 or more, and a duration of less than 3 months. Exclusion was applied to patients with uncontrolled infections, other autoimmune diseases, pregnancy or lactation. Diagnoses were based on clinical symptoms, serum thyroxine and TRAb, thyroid ultrasound and orbital computed tomography. Ficoll-Paque density gradient centrifugation was used to isolate PBMCs from under 11 ml of fresh peripheral blood. Trizol reagent was used to extract total RNA, and RNA quality was then checked on an Agilent 2100 Bioanalyzer. This clonotype was picked up many times. There is no known antigen for this receptor. No much larger clone is present one base from it, and per-base qualities are unavailable. The paper's findings and limits, for the study overall: Sample size was not statistically predetermined, and investigators were not blinded to group allocation. A 13 V-J signature model separated ophthalmopathy from stable hyperthyroidism, with around 91% sensitivity and roughly 81% specificity in cross-validation and 80%/75% in testing. Blood samples also contained most of the expanded thyroid clonotypes (frequency above 0.001), which suggests that blood repertoires may reflect thyroid immune responses. In validation, the model predicted progression to ophthalmopathy with approximately 70% sensitivity and roughly 72% specificity, a median of around six months before onset.

The TCR beta CDR3 regions were amplified from the RNA transcripts. The first round of RT-PCR for the TCR CDR3 was performed with the HTBI primer set and the Qiagen OneStep RT-PCR kit. The libraries were constructed in a second round of multiplex PCR and then size-selected and purified. The libraries were sequenced on an Illumina HiSeq2000 using paired-end 100 bp reads. Under the source paper's analysis protocol: SOAPnuke was used to process the raw data, with reads discarded if the reads contained adapters or uncalled bases, had a mean Phred below 15, or lacked an exact constant-primer or identifier match. High-quality paired reads were merged with COPE v1.2.5, and unique nucleotide sequences were defined as clonotypes. MiTCR v1.1 was used to align the clonotypes against IMGT TRBV, TRBD and TRBJ reference segments. Analysis was restricted to V-J combinations with a frequency above 0.0001, which covered just over 98% of repertoires. The TCS score was defined as the ratio of F50 (clonal expansion) to E x V (chaos), calculated using BLOSUM62-based TCRdist between CDR3 peptides within each V-J. Welch's t-statistics and random forest reduced approximately 520 V-J features to 13, which were used in a naive Bayes classifier (R e1071). The raw public reads went through TCRdb reprocessing: fastp at Q25, MiXCR clone calling, in-frame beta chains kept. Rows matching on CDR3 protein sequence are summarized as one entry with the most common DNA and genes. These V and J calls are TCRdb output, not the study's own analysis. The sample data list approximately 430,000 distinct CDR3 sequences, and approximately 14% of these were observed just once. The ten largest clones capture approximately 13% of the sample.

Sequenced material: blood. This TCR was recovered from a man between 18 and 29 years old with Graves' ophthalmopathy.

The CDR3 region: CASSPSSYNSPLHF. At the DNA level, the sequence is TGTGCCAGCTCACCCAGCTCCTATAATTCACCCCTCCACTTT. The chain joins TRBV18 to TRBJ1-6; no D gene call is confident. V and J lose 3 bases and 0 bases, and a span of 3 bases separates them. The germline V gene supplies CDR1 KGHSH and CDR2 LQKENI. The CDR3 starts with the cysteine, ends with the phenylalanine, and has 14 residues. Just CDR3 DNA is preserved here, 42 bases in frame from base 1.